This T cell receptor (beta chain) was observed in a study of blood T cell repertoires in COVID-19. About the research overall: PBMCs, B-cell-depleted T cells, or T cells provided the cDNA or gDNA that made up the material.

In the study's own analysis: Researchers report that nucleated cell counts were estimated from reference gene primer amplification. TCRdb's copy holds only in-frame clones and misses some; the assay was immunoSEQ multiplex PCR. V, J and clone size reflect that table, while D and trimming were determined from the DNA. Of fewer than 150,000 clones in the sample, 87% were seen once. The CDR3 sequence is 15 residues long. Between the trimmed V and J ends, which lost 6 bases and 2 bases, there was a span of 16 bases. The germline V gene encodes CDR1 MDHEN and CDR2 SYDVKM. The sequence was obtained from a woman in her 70s with acute or convalescent COVID-19. This chain joins TRBV28 and TRBJ2-5; the D gene is possibly TRBD1 (6 bases). The sample consisted of peripheral blood. In nucleotides, the CDR3 is TGTGCCAGCAGCCTGGGACATAACCAACAAGAGACCCAGTACTTC. The encoded protein is CASSLGHNQQETQYF.